This is a list of T cell receptor beta chains from one sample in a study of beta chain features in type 1 diabetes. The method was immunoSEQ multiplex PCR; TCRdb's version includes in-frame clones alone and lacks a portion of them. The repertoire includes 350,000 to 450,000 clones, approximately 15% of them detected once, and roughly 0.033% sits in the top ten. The sequenced material came from naive CD4+ T cells from blood. These receptors were obtained from a young man in good health. Each CDR3 is given with its conserved first and last residue.

cdr3_length | j_call | v_call | cdr3_aa
12 | TRBJ2-1 | TRBV7-2 | CASRRIRNEQFF
15 | TRBJ2-1 | TRBV4-3 | CASSQVSGAYNEQFF
12 | TRBJ2-3 | TRBV30 | CAWSAGRKVWYF
14 | TRBJ2-1 | TRBV4-1 | CASRITGTYNEQFF
12 | TRBJ2-5 | TRBV30 | CAWSVLQETQYF
17 | TRBJ1-1 | TRBV23-1 | CASSQPDRRLEDTEAFF
18 | TRBJ2-3 | TRBV15 | CATSRDLLAGVSADTQYF
12 | TRBJ2-7 | TRBV10-3 | CASNSSPYEQYF
13 | TRBJ2-5 | TRBV5-6 | CASSMIRLETQYF
13 | TRBJ1-6 | TRBV27 | CATQGNYNSPLHF
15 | TRBJ2-7 | TRBV6-5 | CASSYSPMGSYEQYF
15 | TRBJ2-3 | TRBV7-2 | CASSLGGLGADTQYF
14 | TRBJ2-2 | TRBV5-1 | CASSGTANTGELFF
17 | TRBJ2-6 | TRBV9 | CASSVRDTLWGANVLTF
19 | TRBJ2-4 | TRBV7-2 | CASSPGLAGGSLAKNIQYF
12 | TRBJ2-7 | TRBV7-2 | CASSPGGLMQYF
15 | TRBJ2-7 | TRBV10-3 | CAIMGRGQAGYEQYF
13 | TRBJ2-5 | TRBV30 | CAWSVHRLETQYF
11 | TRBJ2-5 | TRBV6-1 | CASSETRPQYF
15 | TRBJ2-5 | TRBV10-2 | CASSKSGADQETQYF
14 | TRBJ2-7 | TRBV18 | CASSPRDRDHEQYF
10 | TRBJ2-7 | TRBV30 | CAGKYSEQYF
18 | TRBJ1-2 | TRBV7-8 | CASSPSGPYGANNYGYTF
14 | TRBJ2-1 | TRBV6-6 | CASSYSKDRHEQFF